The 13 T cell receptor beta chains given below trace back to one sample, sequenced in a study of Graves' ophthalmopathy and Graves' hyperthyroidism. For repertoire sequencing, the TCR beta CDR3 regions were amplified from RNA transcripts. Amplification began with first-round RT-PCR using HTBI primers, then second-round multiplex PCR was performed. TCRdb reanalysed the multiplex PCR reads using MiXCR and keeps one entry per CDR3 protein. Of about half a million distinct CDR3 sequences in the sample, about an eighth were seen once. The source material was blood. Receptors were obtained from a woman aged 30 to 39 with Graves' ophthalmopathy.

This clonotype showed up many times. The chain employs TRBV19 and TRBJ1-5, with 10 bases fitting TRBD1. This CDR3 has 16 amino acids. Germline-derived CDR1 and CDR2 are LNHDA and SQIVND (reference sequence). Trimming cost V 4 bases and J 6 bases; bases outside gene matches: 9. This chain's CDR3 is CASSNLGTGVFQPQHF. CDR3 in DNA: TGTGCCAGTAGTAATCTCGGGACAGGGGTCTTTCAGCCCCAGCATTTT.

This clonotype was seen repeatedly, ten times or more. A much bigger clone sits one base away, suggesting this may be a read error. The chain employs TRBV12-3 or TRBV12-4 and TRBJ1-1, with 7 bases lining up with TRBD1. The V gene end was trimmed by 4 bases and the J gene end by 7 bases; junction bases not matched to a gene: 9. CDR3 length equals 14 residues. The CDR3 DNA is TGTGCCAGCAGTTCGACAGGGAGAGGGATTGAAGCTTTCTTT. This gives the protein CASSSTGRGIEAFF.

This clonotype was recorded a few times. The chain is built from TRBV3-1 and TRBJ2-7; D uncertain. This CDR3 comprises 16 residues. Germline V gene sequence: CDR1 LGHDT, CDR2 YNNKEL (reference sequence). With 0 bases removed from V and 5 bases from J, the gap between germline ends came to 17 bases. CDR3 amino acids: CASSQEGGWGLNEQYF. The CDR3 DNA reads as TGTGCCAGCAGCCAAGAAGGCGGTTGGGGTCTTAACGAGCAGTACTTC.

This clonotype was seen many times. As DNA, the CDR3 is TGTGCCAGCAGTTTGGATGACAGGCAAGAGACCCAGTACTTC. Its translation is CASSLDDRQETQYF. V is TRBV12-3 or TRBV12-4 and J is TRBJ2-5, with D tentatively TRBD1 (6 bases). Trimming removed 3 bases at V and 2 bases at J, with 10 bases between. The CDR3 covers 14 residues.

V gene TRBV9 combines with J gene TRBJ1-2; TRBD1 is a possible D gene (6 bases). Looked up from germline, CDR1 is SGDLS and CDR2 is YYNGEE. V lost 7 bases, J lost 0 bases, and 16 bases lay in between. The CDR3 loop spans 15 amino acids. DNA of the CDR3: TGTGCCAGCGGCTTGGGGGGGCACTCTAACTATGGCTACACCTTC. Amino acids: CASGLGGHSNYGYTF.

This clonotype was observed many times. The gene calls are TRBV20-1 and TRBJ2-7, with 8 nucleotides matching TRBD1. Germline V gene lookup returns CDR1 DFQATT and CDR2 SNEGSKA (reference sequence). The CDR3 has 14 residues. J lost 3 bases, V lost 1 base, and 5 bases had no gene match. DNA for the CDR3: TGCAGTGCTAGAGCCCCGGACAGGGTCTACGAGCAGTACTTC. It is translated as CSARAPDRVYEQYF.

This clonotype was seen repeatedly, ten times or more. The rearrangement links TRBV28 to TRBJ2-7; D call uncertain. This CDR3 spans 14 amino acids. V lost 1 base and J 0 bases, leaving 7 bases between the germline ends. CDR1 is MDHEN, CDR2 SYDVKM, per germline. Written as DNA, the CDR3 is TGTGCCAGCAGTTTATTACAATACTCCTACGAGCAGTACTTC. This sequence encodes CASSLLQYSYEQYF.

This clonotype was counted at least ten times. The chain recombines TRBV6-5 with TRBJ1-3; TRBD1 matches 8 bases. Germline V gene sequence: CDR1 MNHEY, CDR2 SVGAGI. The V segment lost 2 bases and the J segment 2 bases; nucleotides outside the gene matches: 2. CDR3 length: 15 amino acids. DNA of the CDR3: TGTGCCAGCAGTTACCCGACAGGGGCTGGAAACACCATATATTTT. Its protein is CASSYPTGAGNTIYF.

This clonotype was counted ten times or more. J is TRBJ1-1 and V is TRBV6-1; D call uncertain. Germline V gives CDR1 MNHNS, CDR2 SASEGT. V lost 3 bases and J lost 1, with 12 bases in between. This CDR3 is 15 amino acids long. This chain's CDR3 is CASSEPTRWNTEAFF. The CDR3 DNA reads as TGTGCCAGCAGTGAGCCGACAAGGTGGAACACTGAAGCTTTCTTT.

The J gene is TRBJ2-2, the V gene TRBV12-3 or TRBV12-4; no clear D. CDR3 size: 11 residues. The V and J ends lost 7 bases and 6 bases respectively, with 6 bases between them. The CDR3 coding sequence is TGTGCCAGCATTCGGTCCGGGGAGCTGTTTTTT. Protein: CASIRSGELFF.

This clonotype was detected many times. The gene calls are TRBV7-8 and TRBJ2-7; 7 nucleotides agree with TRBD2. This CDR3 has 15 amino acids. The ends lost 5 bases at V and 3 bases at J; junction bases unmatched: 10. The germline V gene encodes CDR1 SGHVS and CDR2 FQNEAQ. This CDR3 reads CASSAPPSGVYEQYF. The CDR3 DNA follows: TGTGCCAGCAGCGCCCCCCCTAGCGGAGTCTACGAGCAGTACTTC. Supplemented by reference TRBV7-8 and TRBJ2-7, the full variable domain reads GAGVSQSPRYKVAKRGQDVALRCDPISGHVSLFWYQQALGQGPEFLTYFQNEAQLDKSGLPSDRFFAERPEGSVSTLKIQRTQQEDSAVYLCASSAPPSGVYEQYFGPGTRLTVT.

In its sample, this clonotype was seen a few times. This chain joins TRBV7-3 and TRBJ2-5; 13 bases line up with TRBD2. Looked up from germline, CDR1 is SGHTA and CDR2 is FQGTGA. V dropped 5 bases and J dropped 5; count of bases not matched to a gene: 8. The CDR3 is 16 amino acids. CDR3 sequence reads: CASSGGLAGPGETQYF. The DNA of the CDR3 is TGTGCCAGCAGCGGGGGACTAGCGGGGCCGGGGGAGACCCAGTACTTC.

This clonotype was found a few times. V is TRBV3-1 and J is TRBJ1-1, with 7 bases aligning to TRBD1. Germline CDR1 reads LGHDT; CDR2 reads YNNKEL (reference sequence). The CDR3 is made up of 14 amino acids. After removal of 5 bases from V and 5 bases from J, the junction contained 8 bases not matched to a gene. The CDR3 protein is CASSDQGGWTEAFF. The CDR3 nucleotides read TGTGCCAGCAGCGACCAGGGGGGATGGACTGAAGCTTTCTTT.